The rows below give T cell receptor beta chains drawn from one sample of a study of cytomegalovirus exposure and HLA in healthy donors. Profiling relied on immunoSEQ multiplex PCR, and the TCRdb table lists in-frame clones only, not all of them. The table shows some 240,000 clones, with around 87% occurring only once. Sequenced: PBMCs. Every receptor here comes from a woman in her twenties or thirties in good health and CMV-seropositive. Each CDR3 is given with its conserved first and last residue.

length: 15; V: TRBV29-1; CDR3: CSVFGQGGWTDTQYF
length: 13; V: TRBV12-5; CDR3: CASGGSGINEQFF
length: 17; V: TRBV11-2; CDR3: CASSSYQGLAGKYEQYF
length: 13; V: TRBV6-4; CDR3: CASSSGIYNEQFF
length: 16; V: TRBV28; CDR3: CASRLGGTGSRYEQYF
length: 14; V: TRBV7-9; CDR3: CASSLADYYNEQFF
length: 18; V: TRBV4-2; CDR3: CASSHGLAGGPGDYEQYF
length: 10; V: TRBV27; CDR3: CASSKLAENF
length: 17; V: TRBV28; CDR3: CASSLISGSPGYNEQFF
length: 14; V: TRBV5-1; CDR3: CASSLGLTNTEAFF
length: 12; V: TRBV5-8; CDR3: CASSRGREGPRF
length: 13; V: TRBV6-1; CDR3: CASSETGSYGYTF
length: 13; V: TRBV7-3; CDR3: CASSRTDYNEQFF
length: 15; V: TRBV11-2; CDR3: CASSLALVFTDTQYF
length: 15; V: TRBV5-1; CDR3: CASSLASGRTDTQYF
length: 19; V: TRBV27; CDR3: CASSLFGLGQGGETGELFF
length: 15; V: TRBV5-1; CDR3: CASSFQGPRTDTQYF
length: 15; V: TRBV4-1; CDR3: CASSYGQSMNTEAFF
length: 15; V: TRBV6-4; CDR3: CASSIVAGPPYEQYF
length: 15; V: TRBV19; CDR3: CASSILRGPGQPQHF
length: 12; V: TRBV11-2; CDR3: CASSLDSGRQYF
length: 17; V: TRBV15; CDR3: CATSKGLTSGRVSEQFF
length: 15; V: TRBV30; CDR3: CAWTDWRERTGELFF
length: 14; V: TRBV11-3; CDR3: CASSPSGDSYEQYF
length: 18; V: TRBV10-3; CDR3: CAISAVAGGRRGTYEQYF
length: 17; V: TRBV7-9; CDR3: CASSLRAESTSTDTQYF
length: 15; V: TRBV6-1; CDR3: CASSDRLVGTGELFF
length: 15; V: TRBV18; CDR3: CASSPSVTVNTEAFF
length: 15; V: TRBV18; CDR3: CASSQSGTGVYGYTF
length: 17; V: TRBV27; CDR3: CASSRLAVASGANVLTF
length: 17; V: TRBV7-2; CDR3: CASSRWGDPYSTDTQYF
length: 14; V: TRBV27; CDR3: CASSNRDRDYEQYF
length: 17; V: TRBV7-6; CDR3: CASSPWTGGESNQPQHF
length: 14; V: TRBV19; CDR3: CASRGQGKETEAFF
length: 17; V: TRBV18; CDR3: CASSPRTETGVNTEAFF
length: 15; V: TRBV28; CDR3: CASRRGGSSGNTIYF
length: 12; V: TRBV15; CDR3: CATSAGANVLTF
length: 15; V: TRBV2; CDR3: CASSETQGAGYEQYF
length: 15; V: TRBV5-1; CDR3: CASSLSGHLNYGYTF
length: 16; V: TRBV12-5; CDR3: CASGLGRQTSTDTQYF
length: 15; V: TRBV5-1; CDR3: CASSLVPGQTGELFF
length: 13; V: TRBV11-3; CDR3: CASSLVSDREAFF
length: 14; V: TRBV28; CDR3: CASLTGTGGYEQYF
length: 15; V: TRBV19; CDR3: CASQTQGASNQPQHF
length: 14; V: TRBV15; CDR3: CATSSREGRYEQFF
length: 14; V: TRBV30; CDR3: CAWSGGQGHDEQYF
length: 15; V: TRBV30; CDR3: CAWTPDRGIYYEQYF
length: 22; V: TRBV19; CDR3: CASSIEPSRQVNPRHKSTEAFF
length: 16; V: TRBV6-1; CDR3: CASSERVRGHNQPQHF
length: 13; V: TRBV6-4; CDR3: CASSDEIGQRYTF
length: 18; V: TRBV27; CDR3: CASSQLAGGPIAYYEQYF
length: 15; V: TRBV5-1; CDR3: CASSLPGQGTHEQYF
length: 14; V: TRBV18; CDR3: CASSPGGIDQPQHF
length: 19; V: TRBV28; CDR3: CASSPRIRRLAGQSYEQYF
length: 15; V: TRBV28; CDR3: CASSLLAGHTGELFF
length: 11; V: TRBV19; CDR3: CASSTINTIYF
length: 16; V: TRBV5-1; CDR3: CASSSPRLGSATEAFF